The rows below give T cell receptor beta chains drawn from one sample of a study of cytomegalovirus exposure and HLA in healthy donors. The data were produced by immunoSEQ multiplex PCR, yet TCRdb's version contains in-frame clones alone and is incomplete. The sample holds about 270,000 clones; about nine tenths are singletons and the top ten take about 4%. The sequenced sample consisted of PBMCs. These receptor sequences come from a man between 40 and 49 years old in good health and CMV-seropositive. Each CDR3 is given with its conserved first and last residue. Each record gives: V gene, clone size, J gene, D gene, CDR3 protein, CDR3 DNA. The D gene is left open where the match is weak. Expanded clones get a size class; other rows say once, few or many, or leave the size out.

TRBV4-1,.,TRBJ2-1,TRBD2,CASSQAPGIAGYNEQFF,TGCGCCAGCAGCCAAGCACCGGGAATAGCGGGATACAATGAGCAGTTCTTC
TRBV28,.,TRBJ1-1,.,CASSLPLDAGRSFF,TGTGCCAGCAGTTTACCCCTCGACGCAGGGAGGTCTTTCTTT
TRBV9,.,TRBJ2-2,.,CASSVGDYTGELFF,TGTGCCAGCAGCGTAGGGGACTACACCGGGGAGCTGTTTTTT
TRBV19,.,TRBJ2-5,TRBD1,CASSARTGGTPPETQYF,TGTGCCAGTAGTGCGAGGACAGGGGGAACCCCACCGGAGACCCAGTACTTC
TRBV7-8,.,TRBJ1-2,TRBD1,CASSFLTGGPNYGYTF,TGTGCCAGCAGCTTCTTAACAGGGGGGCCTAACTATGGCTACACCTTC
TRBV9,.,TRBJ2-2,.,CASSGSLQGTGELFF,TGTGCCAGCAGCGGCTCATTGCAGGGTACCGGGGAGCTGTTTTTT
TRBV29-1,.,TRBJ2-7,.,CSVEVGQTGSEQYF,TGCAGCGTTGAAGTTGGACAGACGGGGTCCGAGCAGTACTTC
TRBV19,.,TRBJ2-7,TRBD2,CASRQTSGVSYEQYF,TGTGCCAGTAGGCAGACTAGCGGGGTCTCCTACGAGCAGTACTTC
TRBV7-8,.,TRBJ2-5,.,CASSSDRLDQETQYF,TGTGCCAGCAGCTCCGACAGGCTGGACCAAGAGACCCAGTACTTC
TRBV28,.,TRBJ1-5,TRBD1,CASMTGGNQPQHF,TGTGCCAGCATGACAGGGGGCAATCAGCCCCAGCATTTT
TRBV11-1,.,TRBJ1-1,.,CASSLDRVLNTEAFF,TGTGCCAGCAGCTTAGATCGGGTCCTGAACACTGAAGCTTTCTTT
TRBV7-2,once,TRBJ2-5,.,CASSLVLGLETQYF,TGTGCCAGCAGCTTAGTGTTGGGGCTTGAGACCCAGTACTTC
TRBV28,.,TRBJ2-7,.,CAITGFSKQKTAYEQYF,TGTGCCATCACGGGTTTTTCCAAGCAGAAGACGGCATACGAGCAGTACTTC
TRBV19,.,TRBJ2-1,.,CASSSVFPFNSYNEQFF,TGTGCCAGTAGCTCGGTATTCCCATTCAACTCCTACAATGAGCAGTTCTTC
TRBV2,.,TRBJ2-5,.,CASSDSSAETQYF,TGTGCCAGCAGTGATTCTAGCGCGGAGACCCAGTACTTC
TRBV6-5,.,TRBJ1-1,.,CASSYGSGLVNTEAFF,TGTGCCAGCAGTTACGGTTCGGGGTTGGTGAACACTGAAGCTTTCTTT
TRBV27,.,TRBJ2-1,.,CASSLSPGGYNEQFF,TGTGCCAGCAGTTTATCCCCCGGGGGATACAATGAGCAGTTCTTC
TRBV9,.,TRBJ2-1,TRBD2,CASSATGTSNEQFF,TGTGCCAGCAGCGCGACCGGGACTAGCAATGAGCAGTTCTTC
TRBV9,.,TRBJ1-5,.,CASSVRGDSNQPQHF,TGTGCCAGCAGCGTACGAGGAGATAGCAATCAGCCCCAGCATTTT
TRBV4-1,.,TRBJ2-3,.,CASRSLSTDTQYF,TGCGCCAGCAGATCCCTTAGCACAGATACGCAGTATTTT
TRBV7-9,.,TRBJ2-7,TRBD2,CASSSRTSGRHSYEQYF,TGTGCCAGCAGCTCCCGGACTAGCGGGAGGCATTCCTACGAGCAGTACTTC
TRBV7-8,.,TRBJ1-4,.,CASSLGSRGGVDEKLFF,TGTGCCAGCAGCTTAGGGTCCAGGGGTGGAGTTGATGAAAAACTGTTTTTT
TRBV7-8,.,TRBJ2-1,.,CASSLALAVSYNEQFF,TGTGCCAGCAGCTTAGCGCTTGCGGTCTCCTACAATGAGCAGTTCTTC
TRBV6-5,.,TRBJ2-7,TRBD1,CASSYSTGIEQYF,TGTGCCAGCAGTTACTCGACAGGGATCGAGCAGTACTTC
TRBV9,.,TRBJ1-3,.,CASSLMDTRSGNTIYF,TGTGCCAGCAGCTTGATGGACACCCGCTCTGGAAACACCATATATTTT
TRBV7-9,few,TRBJ1-1,TRBD1,CASSPWTGPEAFF,TGTGCCAGCAGCCCCTGGACAGGTCCGGAAGCTTTCTTT
TRBV18,.,TRBJ2-1,.,CASSPGRQGSEQFF,TGTGCCAGCTCACCGGGGAGGCAGGGCAGTGAGCAGTTCTTC
TRBV2,.,TRBJ1-2,TRBD1,CASARQGAYYGYTF,TGTGCCAGCGCCCGGCAGGGGGCTTACTATGGCTACACCTTC
TRBV19,.,TRBJ1-1,.,CASSIVGQAFF,TGTGCCAGTAGTATAGTGGGGCAAGCTTTCTTT
TRBV7-9,.,TRBJ1-2,.,CASSLAQTVGYTF,TGTGCCAGCAGCTTAGCGCAAACTGTGGGCTACACCTTC
TRBV23-1,.,TRBJ2-1,.,CASSQADTQAIGFGSLYEQFF,TGCGCCAGCAGTCAAGCGGACACCCAAGCTATCGGTTTCGGGAGTCTGTATGAGCAGTTCTTC
TRBV7-2,.,TRBJ2-1,TRBD2,CASSPRPRGDEQFF,TGTGCCAGCAGCCCAAGACCCCGGGGGGATGAGCAGTTCTTC
TRBV4-1,.,TRBJ2-3,.,CASSKVLAGTDTQYF,TGCGCCAGCAGCAAAGTCCTAGCAGGCACAGATACGCAGTATTTT
TRBV25-1,.,TRBJ2-7,.,CASSEDNLAAMPYEQYF,TGTGCCAGCAGTGAAGATAATCTGGCGGCGATGCCCTACGAGCAGTACTTC
TRBV5-1,.,TRBJ1-5,.,CASSFTGDQPQHF,TGCGCCAGCAGCTTTACCGGGGATCAGCCCCAGCATTTT
TRBV9,few,TRBJ2-7,TRBD2,CASSPFAGLAGARSYEQYF,TGTGCCAGCAGCCCATTTGCGGGGCTAGCGGGAGCGCGCTCCTACGAGCAGTACTTC
TRBV7-9,.,TRBJ2-3,.,CASSLDGGTSTDTQYF,TGTGCCAGCAGCTTAGATGGCGGGACTAGCACAGATACGCAGTATTTT
TRBV11-3,.,TRBJ2-5,TRBD2,CASSLMGGRFETQYF,TGTGCCAGCAGCTTAATGGGCGGGAGGTTTGAGACCCAGTACTTC
TRBV28,.,TRBJ2-7,TRBD1,CASSSGQTGYYEQYF,TGTGCCAGCAGTTCGGGACAGACCGGCTACTACGAGCAGTACTTC
TRBV27,.,TRBJ2-5,TRBD2,CASSLSGGVETQYF,TGTGCCAGCAGTTTATCTGGGGGGGTGGAGACCCAGTACTTC
TRBV27,.,TRBJ2-7,.,CASSSGINYEQYF,TGTGCCAGCAGTTCAGGGATCAACTACGAGCAGTACTTC
TRBV5-6,.,TRBJ1-1,.,CASSLHPNPSPNTEAFF,TGTGCCAGCAGCTTACACCCGAACCCAAGTCCGAACACTGAAGCTTTCTTT
TRBV27,.,TRBJ1-2,.,CASSLKQVNGYGYTF,TGTGCCAGCAGTTTGAAACAGGTCAACGGCTATGGCTACACCTTC
TRBV28,.,TRBJ1-1,.,CASSSLGGQTGTEAFF,TGTGCCAGCAGTTCTTTAGGAGGACAGACGGGCACTGAAGCTTTCTTT
TRBV28,few,TRBJ1-1,.,CASSRTLGTEAFF,TGTGCCAGCAGTCGGACATTAGGGACTGAAGCTTTCTTT
TRBV2,.,TRBJ1-5,.,CASSDSRAADQPQHF,TGTGCCAGCAGTGATAGTAGAGCCGCGGATCAGCCCCAGCATTTT
TRBV28,.,TRBJ2-7,.,CASSFSLAAYEQYF,TGTGCCAGCAGTTTTAGCCTAGCCGCCTACGAGCAGTACTTC
TRBV27,once,TRBJ2-7,TRBD1,CASSLPDRGVHEQYF,TGTGCCAGCAGTTTACCGGACAGGGGTGTGCACGAGCAGTACTTC
TRBV28,.,TRBJ2-1,TRBD2,CASRGLAGFSYNEQFF,TGTGCCAGCAGGGGACTAGCGGGATTCTCCTACAATGAGCAGTTCTTC
TRBV28,.,TRBJ2-7,TRBD1,CASSFGDRVYEQYF,TGTGCCAGCAGTTTTGGGGACAGGGTCTACGAGCAGTACTTC
TRBV7-6,.,TRBJ2-7,TRBD1,CASSYEGTGYEQYF,TGTGCCAGCAGCTACGAGGGGACAGGTTACGAGCAGTACTTC